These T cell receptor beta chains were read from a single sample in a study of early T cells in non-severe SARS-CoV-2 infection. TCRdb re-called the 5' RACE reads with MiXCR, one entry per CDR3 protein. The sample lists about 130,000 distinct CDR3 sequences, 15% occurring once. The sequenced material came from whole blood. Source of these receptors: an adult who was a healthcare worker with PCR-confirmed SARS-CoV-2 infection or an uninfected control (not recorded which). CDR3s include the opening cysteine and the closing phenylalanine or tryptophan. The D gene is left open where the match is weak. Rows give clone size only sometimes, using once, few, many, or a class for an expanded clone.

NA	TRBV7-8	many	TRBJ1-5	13	TGTGCCAGCACCTCGGGGCCCAATCAGCCCCAGCATTTT	CASTSGPNQPQHF
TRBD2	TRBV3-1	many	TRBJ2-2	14	TGTGCCAGCAGCCAAGCGGGGGGGCCCGAGGAGCTGTTTTTT	CASSQAGGPEELFF
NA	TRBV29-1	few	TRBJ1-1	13	TGCAGCGTTGATACAGGCATTAACACTGAAGCTTTCTTT	CSVDTGINTEAFF
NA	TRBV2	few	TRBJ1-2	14	TGTGCCAGCAGGAAGGACATCAAACTGAATGGCTACACCTTC	CASRKDIKLNGYTF
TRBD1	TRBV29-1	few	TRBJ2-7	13	TGCAGCGTTTCGCGGACAGGGGCTTACGAGCAGTACTTC	CSVSRTGAYEQYF
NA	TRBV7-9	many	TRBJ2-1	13	TGTGCCAGCAGTCAGGGAAGCCACAATGAGCAGTTCTTC	CASSQGSHNEQFF
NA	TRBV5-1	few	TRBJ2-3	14	TGCGCCAGCAGCTTAAGGGTTGAGGGAGATACGCAGTATTTT	CASSLRVEGDTQYF
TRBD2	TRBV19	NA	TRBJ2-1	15	TGTGCCAGTAGTATTGGGCTAGCGGGGGTGGCTGAGCAGTTCTTC	CASSIGLAGVAEQFF
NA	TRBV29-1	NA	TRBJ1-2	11	TGCAGCGTCCCCCCCTCTTATGGCTACACCTTC	CSVPPSYGYTF
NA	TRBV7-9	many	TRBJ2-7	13	TGTGCCAGCAGCCAGGACGGAAACTACGAGCAGTACTTC	CASSQDGNYEQYF
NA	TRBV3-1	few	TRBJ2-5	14	TGTGCCAGCAGCCCCGAAAGCGGAGGAGAGACCCAGTACTTC	CASSPESGGETQYF
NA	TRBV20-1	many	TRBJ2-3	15	TGCAGTGCTAAGGGGATGCAGACGGGCACAGATACGCAGTATTTT	CSAKGMQTGTDTQYF
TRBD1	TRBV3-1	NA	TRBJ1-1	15	TGTGCCAGCAGCCAACTGACAGGGGGAAGCACTGAAGCTTTCTTT	CASSQLTGGSTEAFF
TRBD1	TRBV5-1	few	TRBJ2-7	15	TGCGCCAGCAGCTCGGGGACAGGGGGCCCCTACGAGCAGTACTTC	CASSSGTGGPYEQYF
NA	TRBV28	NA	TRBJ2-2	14	TGTGCCAGCAGGGGAACTGGATCCACCGGGGAGCTGTTTTTT	CASRGTGSTGELFF
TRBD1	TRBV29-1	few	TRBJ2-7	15	TGCAGCGTCTGTCCCGGGACAGGGGCCGGCTACGAGCAGTACTTC	CSVCPGTGAGYEQYF
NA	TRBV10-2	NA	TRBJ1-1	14	TGCGCCAGCAGTGTCCCCCATATGAACACTGAAGCTTTCTTT	CASSVPHMNTEAFF
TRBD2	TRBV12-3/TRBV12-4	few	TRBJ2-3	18	TGTGCCAGCAGCCCCATTGAAGGGCGGGGGGGTAGCACAGATACGCAGTATTTT	CASSPIEGRGGSTDTQYF
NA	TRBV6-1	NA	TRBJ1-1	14	TGTGCCAGCAGTGTAGACAGGCGCGGGACTGAAGCTTTCTTT	CASSVDRRGTEAFF
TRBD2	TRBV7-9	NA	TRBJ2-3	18	TGTGCCAGCGCCCCCCTAGCGGGGGTCTATTCTCGCACAGATACGCAGTATTTT	CASAPLAGVYSRTDTQYF
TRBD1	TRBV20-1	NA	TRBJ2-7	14	TGCAGTGCTAGACGGCCGCAGGGGGACTACGAGCAGTACTTC	CSARRPQGDYEQYF
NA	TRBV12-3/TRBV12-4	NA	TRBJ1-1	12	TGTGCCAGCAGTTTCGAAACCTTGAGCGCTTTCTTT	CASSFETLSAFF
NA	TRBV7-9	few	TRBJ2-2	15	TGTGCCAGCAGCTTAATAGGGGAAAAGGCCGGGGAGCTGTTTTTT	CASSLIGEKAGELFF
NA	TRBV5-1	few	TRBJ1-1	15	TGCGCCAGCAGCTTGGGGGCAAACCAGGACACTGAAGCTTTCTTT	CASSLGANQDTEAFF
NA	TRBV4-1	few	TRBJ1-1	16	TGCGCCAGCAGCCAGGCCCCAGGCCGGGGTGGGACTGAAGCTTTCTTT	CASSQAPGRGGTEAFF
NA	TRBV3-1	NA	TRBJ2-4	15	TGTGCCAGCAGCTACAAGACAGGAGTCAAAAACATTCAGTACTTC	CASSYKTGVKNIQYF
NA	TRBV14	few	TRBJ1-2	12	TGTGCCAGCAGCCAAAACAGCTATGGCTACACCTTC	CASSQNSYGYTF
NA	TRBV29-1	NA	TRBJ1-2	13	TGCAGCGTCCCCGCCACTCTCAACTATGGCTACACCTTC	CSVPATLNYGYTF
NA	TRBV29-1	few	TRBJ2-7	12	TGCAGCGCCGAGGCAGGGGCCTACGAGCAGTACTTC	CSAEAGAYEQYF
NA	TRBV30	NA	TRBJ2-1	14	TGTGCCTGGAGTGTCCTTTCGCAGAGAGGTGAGCAGTTCTTC	CAWSVLSQRGEQFF
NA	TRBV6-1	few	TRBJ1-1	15	TGTGCCAGCAGGAACAGGTTTGGCCCGGACACTGAAGCTTTCTTT	CASRNRFGPDTEAFF
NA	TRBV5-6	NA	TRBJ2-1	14	TGTGCCAGCAGCTTCCATGCAGGGAACAATGAGCAGTTCTTC	CASSFHAGNNEQFF
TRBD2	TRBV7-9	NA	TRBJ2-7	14	TGTGCCAGCAGTCTTTCCCTACGGGAGGGCGAGCAGTACTTC	CASSLSLREGEQYF
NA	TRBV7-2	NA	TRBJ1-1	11	TGTGCCAGCAGCTTAGCGCGGGAAGCTTTCTTT	CASSLAREAFF
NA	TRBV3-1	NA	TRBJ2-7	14	TGTGCCAGCCGAGCAGGGGAGGGCTCCTACGAGCAGTACTTC	CASRAGEGSYEQYF
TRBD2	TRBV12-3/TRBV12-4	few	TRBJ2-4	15	TGTGCCAGCGGACCCGGGGGGATAGCCAAAAACATTCAGTACTTC	CASGPGGIAKNIQYF
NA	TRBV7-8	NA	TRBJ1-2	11	TGTGCCAGCAGCTCGGGTCCTGGTCCCACCTTC	CASSSGPGPTF
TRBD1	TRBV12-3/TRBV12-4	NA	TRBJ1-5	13	TGTGCCAGCAGGGGACAGAATAGCCAGCCCCAGCATTTT	CASRGQNSQPQHF
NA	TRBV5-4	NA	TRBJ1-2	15	TGTGCCAGCAGCTTGGACAGGGAAGCTAACTATGGCTACACCTTC	CASSLDREANYGYTF
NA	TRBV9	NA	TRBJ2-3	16	TGTGCCAGCAGCGCGGGAATTTTGGCGAGCACAGATACGCAGTATTTT	CASSAGILASTDTQYF
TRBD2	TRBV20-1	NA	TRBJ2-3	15	TGCAGTGCGATGAAGACTAGCGGGGCCCCAGATACGCAGTATTTT	CSAMKTSGAPDTQYF
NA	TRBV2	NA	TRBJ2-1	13	TGTGCCAGCAGCTTCAAAGGATTCAATGAGCAGTTCTTC	CASSFKGFNEQFF
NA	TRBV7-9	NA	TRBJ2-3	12	TGTGCCAGCAGCCTTCGCACAGATACGCAGTATTTT	CASSLRTDTQYF
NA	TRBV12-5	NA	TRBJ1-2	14	TGTGCTAGTGGTTTGTTTCCCTCCAACTATGGCTACACCTTC	CASGLFPSNYGYTF
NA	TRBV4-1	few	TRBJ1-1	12	TGCGCCAGCAGCCCGCTTTCGGGTGAAGCTTTCTTT	CASSPLSGEAFF
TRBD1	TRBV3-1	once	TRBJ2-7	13	TGTGCCAGCAGCCAAGGACAGGGGCTCGAGCAGTACTTC	CASSQGQGLEQYF
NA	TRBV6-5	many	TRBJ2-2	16	TGTGCCAGCAGCCCTAGGACCCACCTGGGCCCCGGGGAGCTGTTTTTT	CASSPRTHLGPGELFF
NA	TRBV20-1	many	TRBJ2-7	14	TGCAGTGCTAACCCCGCAGGCCTATCCTACGAGCAGTACTTC	CSANPAGLSYEQYF
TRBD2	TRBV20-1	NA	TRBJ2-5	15	TGCAGTGCTAGAGGGACTAGCGGGGGCCCGGGGACCCAGTACTTC	CSARGTSGGPGTQYF
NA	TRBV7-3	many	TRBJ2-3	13	TGTGCCAGCAGCTCTCGGCCCGGAGATACGCAGTATTTT	CASSSRPGDTQYF
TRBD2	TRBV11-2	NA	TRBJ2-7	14	TGTGCCAGCAGCTTGGCTAGCGGGGGACACGAGCAGTACTTC	CASSLASGGHEQYF
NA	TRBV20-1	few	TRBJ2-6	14	TGCAGTGCTAGTCGGGGATCTGGGGCCAACGTCCTGACTTTC	CSASRGSGANVLTF
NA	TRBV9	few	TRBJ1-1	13	TGTGCCAGCAGCTCCCGATCGAACACTGAAGCTTTCTTT	CASSSRSNTEAFF
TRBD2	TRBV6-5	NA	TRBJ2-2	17	TGTGCCAGCAGTCCCCGGGGAGCGGGGGGGCGAACCGGGGAGCTGTTTTTT	CASSPRGAGGRTGELFF
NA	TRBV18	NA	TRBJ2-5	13	TGTGCCAGCTCACGGACAGTCCAAGAGACCCAGTACTTC	CASSRTVQETQYF
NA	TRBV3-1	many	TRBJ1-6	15	TGTGCCAGCAGCCTCGGTCCAATCTCTAATTCACCCCTCCACTTT	CASSLGPISNSPLHF
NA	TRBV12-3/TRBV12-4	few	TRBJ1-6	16	TGTGCCAGCAGTTATGGAGGGCTTATTAAGAATTCACCCCTCCACTTT	CASSYGGLIKNSPLHF
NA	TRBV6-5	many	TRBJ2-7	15	TGTGCCAGCAGTTACTCTTCCCGAGGGACCTACGAGCAGTACTTC	CASSYSSRGTYEQYF
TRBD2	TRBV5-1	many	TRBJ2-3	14	TGCGCCAGCAGCTCGGGACTAGCGGTTGATACGCAGTATTTT	CASSSGLAVDTQYF